Listed here are 24 T cell receptor beta chains from one sample, sequenced in a study of blood T cell repertoires in COVID-19. Method: immunoSEQ multiplex PCR; TCRdb's copy keeps in-frame clones and lacks some. The sample lists approximately 100,000 clones, 70% to 90% occurring once. Sequencing used peripheral blood. Every receptor here comes from a human donor in a cohort sampled during active COVID-19.

This clone was seen only a few times. This chain links TRBV7-8 with TRBJ2-5; 8 bases line up with TRBD2. Germline V gives CDR1 SGHVS, CDR2 FQNEAQ. V dropped 1 base and J dropped 4; count of bases not matched to a gene: 8. The CDR3 spans 16 residues. The CDR3: CASSLVRGGVGETQYF. The CDR3 region has the DNA TGTGCCAGCAGCTTAGTTCGGGGGGGGGTTGGAGAGACCCAGTACTTC.

V is TRBV7-6 and J is TRBJ2-7; 7 bases agree with TRBD2. This CDR3 is 14 amino acids long. CDR1 and CDR2 from the germline V gene are SGHVS and FNYEAQ. V shed 5 bases, J shed 2 bases, and the junction held 6 bases outside the gene matches. The CDR3 loop reads CASSPASGPYEQYF. CDR3 coding DNA: TGTGCCAGCAGCCCCGCTAGCGGCCCCTACGAGCAGTACTTC.

This rearrangement joins TRBV15 to TRBJ2-1, with TRBD1 identical over 8 bases. The CDR3 has 17 amino acids. CDR1 and CDR2 (germline): LNHNV, YYDKDF (reference sequence). J gave up 7 bases and V 5 bases, and 16 bases lay outside the gene matches. The CDR3 sequence is CATSGPPRTGRLNEQFF. CDR3 nucleotides: TGTGCCACCAGCGGGCCTCCTAGGACAGGGAGATTGAATGAGCAGTTCTTC.

The J gene is TRBJ2-1, the V gene TRBV6-4; 8 bases align to TRBD2. The junction had 8 bases not matched to a gene; V was cut back by 4 bases and J by 6 bases. The CDR3 sequence is 15 residues long. Germline lookup yields CDR1 MRHNA and CDR2 SNTAGT. The CDR3 region has the DNA TGTGCCAGCAGTGCGGCTAGCGGGCCGGGCAATGAGCAGTTCTTC. Encoded protein: CASSAASGPGNEQFF.

This clone was counted once. V is TRBV6-5 and J is TRBJ2-1, with unresolved D. CDR3 length: 11 amino acids. V gave up 6 bases and J gave up 10 bases, with 10 bases separating them. CDR1 and CDR2 from the germline V gene are MNHEY and SVGAGI. Here the CDR3 reads CASSRGHEQFF. The DNA of the CDR3 is TGTGCCAGCAGCCGAGGTCACGAGCAGTTCTTC.

The rearrangement uses TRBV3-1 (or the pseudogene TRBV3-2) and TRBJ1-6; no firm D call. CDR1 LGHDT and CDR2 YNNKEL come from the germline V gene (reference sequence). This CDR3 has 19 amino acids. Trimming shortened V by 0 bases and J by 9 bases, and 24 bases separated the two germline ends. The CDR3: CASSQDAAEVSPLSSPLHF. For the CDR3, the DNA is TGTGCCAGCAGCCAAGATGCGGCGGAAGTTTCGCCGTTAAGTTCACCCCTCCACTTT.

The rearrangement joins TRBV6-5 to TRBJ2-6, with 9 nucleotides matching TRBD1. The germline CDR1 and CDR2 sequences are MNHEY and SVGAGI. The V and J ends lost 5 bases and 3 bases, in that order; junction bases with no gene match: 2. This CDR3 spans 15 amino acids. DNA of the CDR3: TGTGCCAGCAGTACAGGGGGCAATGGGGCCAACGTCCTGACTTTC. It encodes CASSTGGNGANVLTF.

This chain connects TRBV11-2 to TRBJ2-2; TRBD2 matches at 7 bases. With 8 bases clipped from V and 1 base from J, the junction kept 4 bases outside the gene matches. The germline V gene has CDR1 SGHAT and CDR2 FQNNGV. The CDR3 extends over 14 amino acids. This CDR3 is CASSGTKNTGELFF. The CDR3 region has the DNA TGTGCCAGCTCCGGGACTAAGAACACCGGGGAGCTGTTTTTT.

The chain employs TRBV28 and TRBJ2-3; 8 bases agree with TRBD1. The CDR3 is 15 residues long. V trimming: 5 bases; J trimming: 7 bases; junction bases outside the gene matches: 11. Germline V gene data show CDR1 as MDHEN and CDR2 as SYDVKM. For the CDR3, the DNA is TGTGCCAGCAGTCAACAGGGGGAACCGGTGAATACGCAGTATTTT. As protein: CASSQQGEPVNTQYF.

This chain joins TRBV5-1 and TRBJ2-5, with 7 bases that match TRBD1. The germline gives CDR1 SGHRS, CDR2 YFSETQ. There are 14 residues in the CDR3. V was pared by 4 bases and J by 6 bases, with 9 bases of the junction left unmatched. This chain's CDR3 is CASSRRQGIQTQYF. CDR3 in DNA: TGCGCCAGCAGCAGGCGACAGGGAATACAGACCCAGTACTTC. Full variable domain (rest looked up from reference TRBV5-1 and TRBJ2-5): KAGVTQTPRYLIKTRGQQVTLSCSPISGHRSVSWYQQTPGQGLQFLFEYFSETQRNKGNFPGRFSGRQFSNSRSEMNVSTLELGDSALYLCASSRRQGIQTQYFGPGTRLLVL.

J is TRBJ2-2 and V is TRBV4-2, with 8 bases matching TRBD2. CDR3 size: 13 residues. Germline V gene lookup returns CDR1 LGHNA and CDR2 YNFKEQ. Trimming took 8 bases from V and 5 from J; bases not matched to a gene: 4. The CDR3 DNA follows: TGTGCCAGCGCCCGGGAGGGAACCGGGGAGCTGTTTTTT. Translated: CASAREGTGELFF.

In nucleotides, the CDR3 is TGTGCCAGCAGTTCCCTGACTAGCCTTCCGAACACCGGGGAGCTGTTTTTT. Translation gives CASSSLTSLPNTGELFF. The chain is built from TRBV28 and TRBJ2-2; 7 positions agree with TRBD2. CDR3 size: 17 residues. Per the germline V gene, CDR1 is MDHEN and CDR2 is SYDVKM. V gave up 4 bases and J gave up 0 bases; unmatched junction bases: 8.

The J gene is TRBJ1-5, the V gene TRBV4-2; maybe TRBD1 (6 bases). From germline, CDR1 is LGHNA and CDR2 YNFKEQ. CDR3 length: 15 amino acids. The V gene lost 1 base and the J gene lost 4 bases, with 11 bases spanning the gap. The CDR3 sequence is CASSQAVRGNQPQHF. The DNA of the CDR3 is TGTGCCAGCAGCCAAGCGGTGAGGGGGAATCAGCCCCAGCATTTT.

The chain is built from TRBV9 and TRBJ1-2, with 9 bases identical to TRBD1. V trimming: 5 bases; J trimming: 8 bases; junction bases outside the gene matches: 10. CDR1 and CDR2 (germline): SGDLS, YYNGEE. This CDR3 has 14 amino acids. The CDR3 DNA follows: TGTGCCAGCAGGGGCGCACAGGGGGCAAGAGGCTACACCTTC. Its protein product is CASRGAQGARGYTF.

V and J are TRBV20-1 and TRBJ2-7; 8 bases map to TRBD1. CDR1 is DFQATT and CDR2 is SNEGSKA in the germline V gene (reference sequence). V lost 3 bases and J lost 6; bases outside the gene matches: 4. The CDR3 is 12 residues long. As DNA, the CDR3 is TGCAGTGCTAGTCCGGACAGGGTCGAGCAGTACTTC. Translation: CSASPDRVEQYF.

The chain carries TRBV18 and TRBJ2-3; 10 positions agree with TRBD1. Trimming at V came to 5 bases and at J to 4 bases, leaving 6 bases not matched to a gene. The CDR3 has 15 amino acids. Germline CDR1 and CDR2: KGHSH and LQKENI. The CDR3 here is CASSAVGQGPDTQYF. In DNA, the CDR3 is TGTGCCAGCTCAGCAGTGGGACAGGGGCCAGATACGCAGTATTTT.

The chain uses TRBV19 and TRBJ1-1; D possibly corresponds to TRBD1 (6 bases). The CDR3 runs 13 residues. Germline V gene sequence: CDR1 LNHDA, CDR2 SQIVND (reference sequence). V lost 4 bases and J lost 13, with 19 bases in between. CDR3 sequence (DNA): TGTGCCAGTAGTAAGGGGGAATTTCACGGAGTTTTCTTT. Its translation: CASSKGEFHGVFF.

The rearrangement links TRBV5-1 to TRBJ2-5, with TRBD1 matching over 10 bases. This CDR3 has 16 amino acids. The germline CDR1 and CDR2 sequences are SGHRS and YFSETQ. J lost 2 bases, V lost 4 bases, and 8 bases had no gene match. CDR3 loop: CASSPRQGAKQETQYF. CDR3 in DNA: TGCGCCAGCAGCCCGAGACAGGGGGCAAAACAAGAGACCCAGTACTTC.

This chain connects TRBV5-4 to TRBJ2-4; the D is unclear. V was clipped by 0 bases and J by 0 bases, with 13 bases between them. The CDR3 runs to 17 residues. Germline V gives CDR1 SGHNT, CDR2 YYREEE (reference sequence). CDR3 in amino acids: CASSLESTVLAKNIQYF. DNA of the CDR3: TGTGCCAGCAGCTTGGAGTCTACGGTGCTAGCCAAAAACATTCAGTACTTC.

This chain joins TRBV10-3 and TRBJ2-2; D is perhaps TRBD1 (5 bases). The germline gives CDR1 ENHRY, CDR2 SYGVKD. Between the trimmed V and J ends, which lost 2 bases and 6 bases, there was a span of 16 bases. This CDR3 is 16 amino acids long. In DNA, the CDR3 is TGTGCCATCAGTGAGCGACAGTTGGGGAATGCCGGGGAGCTGTTTTTT. As protein: CAISERQLGNAGELFF.

This chain links TRBV5-1 with TRBJ2-5, with 14 bases that match TRBD2. The CDR3 has 16 residues. The V gene end was trimmed by 3 bases and the J gene end by 5 bases; junction bases not matched to a gene: 6. Looked up from germline, CDR1 is SGHRS and CDR2 is YFSETQ. The CDR3 region is CASSSRLAGGWETQYF. DNA of the CDR3: TGCGCCAGCAGCTCCCGACTAGCGGGAGGGTGGGAGACCCAGTACTTC.

The chain has TRBV5-4 and TRBJ1-1, with 9 bases lining up with TRBD1. With V trimmed by 4 bases and J by 5 bases, 9 bases remained unmatched. The CDR3 spans 15 residues. Germline lookup yields CDR1 SGHNT and CDR2 YYREEE (reference sequence). CDR3 sequence (DNA): TGTGCCAGCAGCCTCCCTACAGGGGGCTTGACTGAAGCTTTCTTT. It encodes CASSLPTGGLTEAFF.

The chain links TRBV12-3 or TRBV12-4 to TRBJ1-1; D remains ambiguous. With 3 bases removed from V and 2 bases from J, the gap between germline ends came to 7 bases. This CDR3 is 13 amino acids long. The CDR3 DNA reads TGTGCCAGCAGTTTTCGCGTTAACACTGAAGCTTTCTTT. Translated: CASSFRVNTEAFF.

This chain connects TRBV11-3 to TRBJ2-1; 8 bases are shared with TRBD2. This CDR3 has 16 residues. CDR1 SGHNT and CDR2 YENEEA come from the germline V gene. With V trimmed by 3 bases and J by 4 bases, 8 bases remained unmatched. The DNA of the CDR3 is TGTGCCAGCAGCTTCCCGCTCACTAGCGGTTACAATGAGCAGTTCTTC. Amino acid sequence: CASSFPLTSGYNEQFF.